This TCR beta chain was documented in a study of CD8+ T cells in alopecia areata. Study-level findings and limits: Scalp samples also yield sequences of resident alphabeta T cells from normal skin. Alopecia totalis/universalis scalp especially showed more expanded CD8+ clones than normal scalp.

V dropped 5 bases and J dropped 5; count of bases not matched to a gene: 10. Germline lookup yields CDR1 MDHEN and CDR2 SYDVKM. The length of the CDR3 is 15 residues. As regards this clone: Its specificity is not known.

RNA extraction and reverse transcription yielded cDNA as sequencing template. Using immunoSEQ multiplex PCR, the repertoire was profiled, and TCRdb retains in-frame clones only, with some absent. The sample lists 150,000 or so clones; about nine tenths were seen once. The sequences come from CD8+ T cells sorted from blood, collected at week 0. The sequence came from a human donor with alopecia areata. The chain couples TRBV28 to TRBJ1-1; 8 positions agree with TRBD1. For the CDR3, the DNA is TGTGCCAGCAGTCTCAACACGGACAGGGCGACTGAAGCTTTCTTT. Amino acids: CASSLNTDRATEAFF.